This T cell receptor (beta chain) was captured in a study of shared clonotypes between healthy human individuals. There were no recent acute infections or vaccinations among the donors, who were healthy HIV-negative adults. All the donors were Caucasian adults who lived in Nashville, Tennessee. This CDR3 comprises 13 residues. V was pared by 3 bases and J by 0 bases, with 6 bases between. CDR1 is SQVTM, CDR2 ANQGSEA, per germline. Sequencing on ten immunoSEQ deep assay plates was performed for unsorted PBMC DNA. Original data processing: ImmunoSEQ junction-only sequences lacked quality scores, so their filtering differed. Using immunoSEQ multiplex PCR, the repertoire was profiled, and TCRdb retains in-frame clones only, with some absent. V and J calls and clone size are as listed in that table; D and trimming were resolved from the DNA. The repertoire holds hundreds of thousands of clones, with 60% to 80% as singletons.

The receptor was derived from a woman aged 40 to 50 in good health. Some clones in this sample may be carry-over from other donors' samples. Sequencing was performed on PBMCs. V is TRBV29-1 and J is TRBJ2-1; the D is unclear. CDR3 sequence (DNA): TGCAGCGTTGACTTAAGCTCCTACAATGAGCAGTTCTTC. It specifies CSVDLSSYNEQFF.